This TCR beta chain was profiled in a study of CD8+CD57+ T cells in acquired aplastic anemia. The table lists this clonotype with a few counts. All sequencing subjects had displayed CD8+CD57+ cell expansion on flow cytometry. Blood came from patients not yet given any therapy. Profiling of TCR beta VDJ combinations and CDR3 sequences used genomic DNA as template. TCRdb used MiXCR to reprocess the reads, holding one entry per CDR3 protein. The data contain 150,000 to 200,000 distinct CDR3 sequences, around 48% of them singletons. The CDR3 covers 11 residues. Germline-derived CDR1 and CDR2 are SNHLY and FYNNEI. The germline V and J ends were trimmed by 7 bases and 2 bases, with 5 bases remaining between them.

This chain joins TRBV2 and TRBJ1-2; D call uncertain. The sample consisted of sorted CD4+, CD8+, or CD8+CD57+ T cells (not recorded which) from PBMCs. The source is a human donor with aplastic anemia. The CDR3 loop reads CASKTNYGYTF. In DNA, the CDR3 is TGTGCCAGCAAGACAAACTATGGCTACACCTTC.